The sequence of this TCR beta chain was determined in a study of early T cells in non-severe SARS-CoV-2 infection. Study-level background: Sequenced material consisted of bulk RNA (from unsorted whole blood), and chains were unpaired.

The CDR3 totals 15 residues. The V end was cut by 2 bases, the J end by 0 bases, with 5 bases between. Germline values: CDR1 LNHNV, CDR2 YYDKDF (reference sequence). General study findings and limits: Private and CD4 specificities were missed by VDJdb matching, which favored anti-spike CD8 responses.

This clonotype turned up a few times. Antigen: not known. Attached unique molecular identifiers marked individual cDNA molecules. TCRdb redid the calling of the 5' RACE reads with MiXCR, one entry per CDR3 protein. The sample holds tens of thousands of distinct CDR3 sequences, roughly a tenth seen once. This rearrangement joins TRBV15 to TRBJ2-6; D is undetermined. The origin of this receptor is an adult who was a healthcare worker with PCR-confirmed SARS-CoV-2 infection or an uninfected control (not recorded which). Sequencing was done on a sample of whole blood. For the CDR3, the DNA is TGTGCCACCAGCAGAAGGAACTCTGGGGCCAACGTCCTGACTTTC. It specifies CATSRRNSGANVLTF.